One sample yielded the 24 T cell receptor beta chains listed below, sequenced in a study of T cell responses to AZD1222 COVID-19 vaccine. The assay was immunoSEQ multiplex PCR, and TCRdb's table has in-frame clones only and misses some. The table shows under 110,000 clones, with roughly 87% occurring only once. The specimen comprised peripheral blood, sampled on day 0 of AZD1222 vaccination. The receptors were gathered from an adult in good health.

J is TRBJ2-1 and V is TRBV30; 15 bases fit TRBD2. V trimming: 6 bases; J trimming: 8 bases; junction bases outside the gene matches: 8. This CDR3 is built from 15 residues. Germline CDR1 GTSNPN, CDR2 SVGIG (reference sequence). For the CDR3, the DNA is TGTGCCTGTGGACTAGCGGGAGGGCCTGGGGATGAGCAGTTCTTC. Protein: CACGLAGGPGDEQFF.

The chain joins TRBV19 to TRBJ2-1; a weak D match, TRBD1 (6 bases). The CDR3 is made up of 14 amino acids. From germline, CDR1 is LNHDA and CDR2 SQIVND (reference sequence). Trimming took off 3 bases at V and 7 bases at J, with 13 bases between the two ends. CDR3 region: CASSILGAGNEQFF. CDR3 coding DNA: TGTGCCAGTAGTATCTTGGGGGCCGGGAATGAGCAGTTCTTC.

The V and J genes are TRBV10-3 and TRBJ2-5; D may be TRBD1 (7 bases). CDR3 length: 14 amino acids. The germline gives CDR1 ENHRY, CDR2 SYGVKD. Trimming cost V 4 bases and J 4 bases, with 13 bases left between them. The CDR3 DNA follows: TGTGCCATCAGTGGACAGGGAGGTGGAGAGACCCAGTACTTC. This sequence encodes CAISGQGGGETQYF.

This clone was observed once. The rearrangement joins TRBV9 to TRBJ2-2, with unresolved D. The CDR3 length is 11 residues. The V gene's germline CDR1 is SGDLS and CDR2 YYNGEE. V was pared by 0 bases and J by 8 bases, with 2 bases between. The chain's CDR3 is CASSVEGELFF. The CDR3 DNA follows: TGTGCCAGCAGCGTAGAAGGGGAGCTGTTTTTT.

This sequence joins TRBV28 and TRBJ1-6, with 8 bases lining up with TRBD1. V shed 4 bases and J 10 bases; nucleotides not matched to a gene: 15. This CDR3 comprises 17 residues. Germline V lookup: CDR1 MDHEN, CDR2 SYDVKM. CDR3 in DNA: TGTGCCAGCAGTTCCCCCCAGACAGGGGTAATAGGATCACCCCTCCACTTT. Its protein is CASSSPQTGVIGSPLHF.

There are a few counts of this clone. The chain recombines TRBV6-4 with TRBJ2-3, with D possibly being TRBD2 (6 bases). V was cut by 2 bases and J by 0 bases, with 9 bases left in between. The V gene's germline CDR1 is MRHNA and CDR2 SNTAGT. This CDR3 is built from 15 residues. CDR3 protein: CASSDNRGSTDTQYF. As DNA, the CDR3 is TGTGCCAGCAGTGACAATCGGGGGAGCACAGATACGCAGTATTTT.

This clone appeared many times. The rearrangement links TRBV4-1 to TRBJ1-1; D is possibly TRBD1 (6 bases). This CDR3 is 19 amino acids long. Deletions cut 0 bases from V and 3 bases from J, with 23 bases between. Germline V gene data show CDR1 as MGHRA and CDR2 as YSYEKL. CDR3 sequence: CASSQDRTLTGGGDTEAFF. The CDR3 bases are TGCGCCAGCAGCCAAGATCGTACCCTGACCGGAGGGGGGGACACTGAAGCTTTCTTT.

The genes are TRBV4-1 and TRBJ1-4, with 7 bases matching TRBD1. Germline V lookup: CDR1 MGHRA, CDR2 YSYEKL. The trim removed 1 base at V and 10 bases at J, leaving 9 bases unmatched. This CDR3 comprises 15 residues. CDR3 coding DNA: TGCGCCAGCAGCCAAGGACAGGGTGTTGTGGTAAAACTGTTTTTT. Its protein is CASSQGQGVVVKLFF.

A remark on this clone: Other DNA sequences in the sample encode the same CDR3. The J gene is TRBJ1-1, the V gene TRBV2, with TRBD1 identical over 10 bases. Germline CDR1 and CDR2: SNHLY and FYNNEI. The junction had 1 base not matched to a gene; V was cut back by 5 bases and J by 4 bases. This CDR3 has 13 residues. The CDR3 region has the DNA TGTGCCAGCAGTAGGACAGGGGGCACTGAAGCTTTCTTT. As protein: CASSRTGGTEAFF. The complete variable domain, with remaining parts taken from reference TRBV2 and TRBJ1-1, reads EPEVTQTPSHQVTQMGQEVILRCVPISNHLYFYWYRQILGQKVEFLVSFYNNEISEKSEIFDDQFSVERPDGSNFTLKIRSTKLEDSAMYFCASSRTGGTEAFFGQGTRLTVV.

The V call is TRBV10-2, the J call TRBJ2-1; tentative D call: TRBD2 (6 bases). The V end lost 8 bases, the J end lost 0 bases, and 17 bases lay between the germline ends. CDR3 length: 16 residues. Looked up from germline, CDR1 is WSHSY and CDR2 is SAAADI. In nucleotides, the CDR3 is TGCGCCAGCTCCATCTCCGGCGGGACCTCCTACAATGAGCAGTTCTTC. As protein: CASSISGGTSYNEQFF.

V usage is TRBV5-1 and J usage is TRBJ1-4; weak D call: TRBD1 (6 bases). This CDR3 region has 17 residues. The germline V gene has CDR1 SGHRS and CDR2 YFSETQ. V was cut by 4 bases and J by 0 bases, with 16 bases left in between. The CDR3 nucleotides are TGCGCCAGCAGCCCGGGGGGCGGAGGCGCAACTAATGAAAAACTGTTTTTT. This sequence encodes CASSPGGGGATNEKLFF.

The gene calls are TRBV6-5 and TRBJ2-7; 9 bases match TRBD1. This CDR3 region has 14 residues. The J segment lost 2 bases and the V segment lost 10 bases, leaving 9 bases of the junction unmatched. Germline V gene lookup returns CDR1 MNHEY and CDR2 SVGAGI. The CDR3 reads CATTGQGITYEQYF. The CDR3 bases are TGTGCCACAACCGGACAGGGGATTACCTACGAGCAGTACTTC.

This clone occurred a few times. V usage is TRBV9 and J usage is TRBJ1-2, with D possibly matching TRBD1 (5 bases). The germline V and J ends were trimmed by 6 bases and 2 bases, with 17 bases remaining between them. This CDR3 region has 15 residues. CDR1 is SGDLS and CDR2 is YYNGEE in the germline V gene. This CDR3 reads CASNTLIGGNYGYTF. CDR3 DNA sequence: TGTGCCAGCAACACCCTTATCGGGGGGAACTATGGCTACACCTTC.

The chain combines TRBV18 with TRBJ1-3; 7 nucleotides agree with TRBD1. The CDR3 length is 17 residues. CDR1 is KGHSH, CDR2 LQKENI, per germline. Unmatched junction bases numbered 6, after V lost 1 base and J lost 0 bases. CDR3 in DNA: TGTGCCAGCTCACCACGAGGACAGGTCTACTCTGGAAACACCATATATTTT. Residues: CASSPRGQVYSGNTIYF.

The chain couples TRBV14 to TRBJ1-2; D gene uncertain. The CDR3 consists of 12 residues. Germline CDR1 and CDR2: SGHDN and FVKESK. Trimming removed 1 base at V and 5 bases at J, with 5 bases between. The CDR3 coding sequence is TGTGCCAGCAGCCAAGGTACTTATGGCTACACCTTC. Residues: CASSQGTYGYTF.

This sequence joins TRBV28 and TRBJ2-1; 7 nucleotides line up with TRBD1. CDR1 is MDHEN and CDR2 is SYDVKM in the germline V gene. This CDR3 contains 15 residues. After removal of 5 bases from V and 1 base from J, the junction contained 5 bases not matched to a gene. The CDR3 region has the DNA TGTGCCAGCAGTAGCTCGGGACAGTCCTACAATGAGCAGTTCTTC. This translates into CASSSSGQSYNEQFF.

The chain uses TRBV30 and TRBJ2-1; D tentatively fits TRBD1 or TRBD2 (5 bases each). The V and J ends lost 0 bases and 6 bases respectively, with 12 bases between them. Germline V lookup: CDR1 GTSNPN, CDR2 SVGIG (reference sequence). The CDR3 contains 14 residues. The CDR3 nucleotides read TGTGCCTGGAGTGTACGGGGCGGCCTCAATGAGCAGTTCTTC. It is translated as CAWSVRGGLNEQFF.

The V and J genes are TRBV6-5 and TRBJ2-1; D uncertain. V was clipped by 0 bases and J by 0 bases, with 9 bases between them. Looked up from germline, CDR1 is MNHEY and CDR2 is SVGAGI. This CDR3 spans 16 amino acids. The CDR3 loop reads CASSYSLRSSYNEQFF. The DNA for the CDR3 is TGTGCCAGCAGTTACTCGTTGAGAAGCTCCTACAATGAGCAGTTCTTC.

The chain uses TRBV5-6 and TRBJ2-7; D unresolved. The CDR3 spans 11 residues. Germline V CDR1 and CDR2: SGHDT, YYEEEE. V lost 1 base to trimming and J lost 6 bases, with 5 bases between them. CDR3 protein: CASSLMGEQYF. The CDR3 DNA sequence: TGTGCCAGCAGCTTGATGGGCGAGCAGTACTTC.

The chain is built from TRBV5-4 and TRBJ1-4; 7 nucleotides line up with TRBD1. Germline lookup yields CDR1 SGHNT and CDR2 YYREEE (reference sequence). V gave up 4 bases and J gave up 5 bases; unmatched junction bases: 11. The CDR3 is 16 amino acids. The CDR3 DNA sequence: TGTGCCAGCAGCGACGCTACCGGGACAGAGAATGAAAAACTGTTTTTT. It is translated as CASSDATGTENEKLFF.

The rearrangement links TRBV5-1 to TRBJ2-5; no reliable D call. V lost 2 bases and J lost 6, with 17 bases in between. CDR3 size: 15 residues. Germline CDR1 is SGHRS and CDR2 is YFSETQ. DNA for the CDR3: TGCGCCAGCAGCTTATCAGGAGAGGTAAAGAAGACCCAGTACTTC. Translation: CASSLSGEVKKTQYF. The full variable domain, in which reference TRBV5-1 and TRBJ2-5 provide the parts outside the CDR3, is KAGVTQTPRYLIKTRGQQVTLSCSPISGHRSVSWYQQTPGQGLQFLFEYFSETQRNKGNFPGRFSGRQFSNSRSEMNVSTLELGDSALYLCASSLSGEVKKTQYFGPGTRLLVL.

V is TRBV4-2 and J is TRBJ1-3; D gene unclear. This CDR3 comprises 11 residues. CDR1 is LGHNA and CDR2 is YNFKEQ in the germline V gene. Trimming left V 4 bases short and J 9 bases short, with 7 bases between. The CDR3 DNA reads TGTGCCAGCAGCCGGGCGGGCACCATATATTTT. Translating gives CASSRAGTIYF.

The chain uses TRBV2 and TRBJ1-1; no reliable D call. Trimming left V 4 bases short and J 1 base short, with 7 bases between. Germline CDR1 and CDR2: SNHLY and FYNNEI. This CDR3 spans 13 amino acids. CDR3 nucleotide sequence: TGTGCCAGCAGTGTGTCAGGGAACACTGAAGCTTTCTTT. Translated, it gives CASSVSGNTEAFF.

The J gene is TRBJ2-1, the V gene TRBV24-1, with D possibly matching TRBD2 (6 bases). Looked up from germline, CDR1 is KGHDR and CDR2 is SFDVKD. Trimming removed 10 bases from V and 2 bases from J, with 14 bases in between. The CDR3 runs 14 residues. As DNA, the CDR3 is TGTGCCACGGACGCTAGCGCACCCTACAATGAGCAGTTCTTC. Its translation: CATDASAPYNEQFF.